This T cell receptor beta chain stems from a study of shared clonotypes between healthy human individuals. Study-wide findings and caveats: Non-shared clonotypes had lower generation probabilities than those shared by all four donors. Larger estimated richness was generally seen in naive subsets than in memory subsets.

Naive CD8 cells lacked CD45RO, underwent positive selection for CCR7 and left out terminally differentiated effector memory CD45RA+ cells. Comment on this clone: Its antigen is not identified.

Deep-level settings were used for running the assay. TCRdb's table, derived via immunoSEQ multiplex PCR, lists solely in-frame clones and lacks some. The sample holds nearly 2 million clones, over 85% seen once. CDR3 length equals 18 residues. Trimming at V came to 11 bases and at J to 0 bases, leaving 17 bases not matched to a gene. Germline V gene sequence: CDR1 SNHLY, CDR2 FYNNEI. The TCR comes from a man aged 18 to 30 in good health. The sequenced sample consisted of naive CD8+ T cells sorted from blood. This chain uses TRBV2 with TRBJ1-4; TRBD1 matches 8 bases. The CDR3 bases are TGTGCCGCATTCCTAAATCCGGGACAGGCTACAACTAATGAAAAACTGTTTTTT. Translated, it gives CAAFLNPGQATTNEKLFF.